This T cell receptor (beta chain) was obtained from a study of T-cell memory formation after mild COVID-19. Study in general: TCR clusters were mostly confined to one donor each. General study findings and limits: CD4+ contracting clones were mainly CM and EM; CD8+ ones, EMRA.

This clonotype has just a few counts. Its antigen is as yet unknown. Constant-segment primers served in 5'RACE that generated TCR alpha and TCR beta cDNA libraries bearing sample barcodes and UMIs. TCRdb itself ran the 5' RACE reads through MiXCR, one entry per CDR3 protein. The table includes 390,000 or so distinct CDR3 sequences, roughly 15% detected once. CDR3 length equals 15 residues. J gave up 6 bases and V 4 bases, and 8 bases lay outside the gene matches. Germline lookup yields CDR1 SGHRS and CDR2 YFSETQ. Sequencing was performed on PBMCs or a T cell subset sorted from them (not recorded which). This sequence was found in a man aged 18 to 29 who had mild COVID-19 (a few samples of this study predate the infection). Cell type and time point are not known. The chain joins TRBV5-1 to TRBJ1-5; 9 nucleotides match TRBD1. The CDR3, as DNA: TGCGCCAGCAGCAGAACAGGGGGCGAAGGTCAGCCCCAGCATTTT. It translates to CASSRTGGEGQPQHF.